This T cell receptor beta chain was captured in a study of shared clonotypes between healthy human individuals. V was clipped by 0 bases and J by 4 bases; unmatched bases: 6. This CDR3 contains 16 residues. Germline V gives CDR1 SGHDT, CDR2 YYEEEE. CD45RO-negative, CCR7-selected cells formed the naive CD8 fraction, which excluded terminally differentiated effector memory CD45RA+ cells. The repertoire was sequenced with immunoSEQ multiplex PCR; TCRdb's copy has only in-frame clones and lacks some. Among about 600,000 clones listed, 95% to 96% were seen once. This clonotype was sampled from a woman in her 30s in good health. The sample consisted of naive CD8+ T cells sorted from blood. V is TRBV5-6 and J is TRBJ2-5; 10 bases match TRBD1. CDR3 in amino acids: CASSLADRGRGETQYF. CDR3 DNA sequence: TGTGCCAGCAGCTTGGCCGACAGGGGGCGGGGAGAGACCCAGTACTTC. Together with reference TRBV5-6 and TRBJ2-5, the CDR3 gives the full variable domain: DAGVTQSPTHLIKTRGQQVTLRCSPKSGHDTVSWYQQALGQGPQFIFQYYEEEERQRGNFPDRFSGHQFPNYSSELNVNALLLGDSALYLCASSLADRGRGETQYFGPGTRLLVL.